The 27 T cell receptor beta chains listed next were all sequenced from one sample in a study of T cell responses to AZD1222 COVID-19 vaccine. Sequencing used immunoSEQ multiplex PCR; TCRdb keeps in-frame clones, though not all of them. The table lists more than 140,000 clones, about 93% of them singletons, with approximately 5.3% in the top ten. Sample: peripheral blood, taken on day 0 of AZD1222 vaccination. The receptors here all came from an adult in good health.

The CDR3 nucleotides read TGTGCCAGCAGCCAAGAGTTGAGGGGTGAGCAGTTCTTC. Translated, it gives CASSQELRGEQFF. The gene calls are TRBV14 and TRBJ2-1, with D perhaps assigned TRBD1 or TRBD2 (5 bases each). The V gene's germline CDR1 is SGHDN and CDR2 FVKESK. This CDR3 spans 13 amino acids. Trimming removed 0 bases from V and 9 bases from J, with 9 bases in between.

The chain joins TRBV5-1 to TRBJ2-1; 10 bases are a match to TRBD2. This CDR3 comprises 17 residues. The germline gives CDR1 SGHRS, CDR2 YFSETQ. V was pared by 5 bases and J by 0 bases, with 8 bases of the junction left unmatched. CDR3 coding DNA: TGCGCCAGCAGAAGGGGTGGGACTAGCGACTCCTACAATGAGCAGTTCTTC. Encoded protein: CASRRGGTSDSYNEQFF. The entire variable domain, with the rest obtained from reference TRBV5-1 and TRBJ2-1, is as follows: KAGVTQTPRYLIKTRGQQVTLSCSPISGHRSVSWYQQTPGQGLQFLFEYFSETQRNKGNFPGRFSGRQFSNSRSEMNVSTLELGDSALYLCASRRGGTSDSYNEQFFGPGTRLTVL.

V is TRBV7-8 and J is TRBJ2-5; unclear D gene. CDR3 length: 13 amino acids. V lost 5 bases to trimming and J lost 0 bases, with 7 bases between them. CDR1 is SGHVS and CDR2 is FQNEAQ in the germline V gene. The CDR3 bases are TGTGCCAGCAGCCCCGACTACCAAGAGACCCAGTACTTC. Translated: CASSPDYQETQYF. Combining the CDR3 with reference TRBV7-8 and TRBJ2-5 gives the whole variable domain GAGVSQSPRYKVAKRGQDVALRCDPISGHVSLFWYQQALGQGPEFLTYFQNEAQLDKSGLPSDRFFAERPEGSVSTLKIQRTQQEDSAVYLCASSPDYQETQYFGPGTRLLVL.

Written as DNA, the CDR3 is TGCGCCAGCAGTGGCGGGACAGCGGACTACGAGCAGTACTTC. Protein: CASSGGTADYEQYF. The rearrangement links TRBV10-1 to TRBJ2-7, with D possibly matching TRBD1 (7 bases). CDR1 is WNHNN, CDR2 SYGVQD, per germline (reference sequence). Trimming shortened V by 4 bases and J by 3 bases, and 13 bases separated the two germline ends. The CDR3 runs to 14 residues.

This chain uses TRBV19 with TRBJ2-5, with 10 bases identical to TRBD1. CDR1 and CDR2 from the germline V gene are LNHDA and SQIVND (reference sequence). The CDR3 loop spans 18 amino acids. Unmatched junction bases numbered 13, after V lost 3 bases and J lost 3 bases. The CDR3 reads CASSISHLGTGAEETQYF. Here the CDR3 DNA reads TGTGCCAGTAGTATCTCCCACCTTGGGACAGGGGCGGAAGAGACCCAGTACTTC. Full variable domain (missing parts from reference TRBV19 and TRBJ2-5): DGGITQSPKYLFRKEGQNVTLSCEQNLNHDAMYWYRQDPGQGLRLIYYSQIVNDFQKGDIAEGYSVSREKKESFPLTVTSAQKNPTAFYLCASSISHLGTGAEETQYFGPGTRLLVL.

This chain links TRBV13 with TRBJ2-4; TRBD2 is a possible D gene (7 bases). This CDR3 contains 16 residues. Germline V CDR1 and CDR2: PRHDT, FYEKMQ (reference sequence). V shed 5 bases and J shed 4 bases, with 18 bases lying between them. CDR3: CASSAREGGTKNIQYF. Written as DNA, the CDR3 is TGTGCCAGCAGCGCCCGTGAGGGGGGGACAAAAAACATTCAGTACTTC.

This chain uses TRBV28 with TRBJ2-7, with D perhaps matching TRBD2 (7 bases). The germline V and J ends were trimmed by 6 bases and 3 bases, with 18 bases remaining between them. Germline V gene data show CDR1 as MDHEN and CDR2 as SYDVKM. The CDR3 sequence is 15 residues long. CDR3 nucleotide sequence: TGTGCCAGCAGCCTTAGCAGCGGGACACTCTACGAGCAGTACTTC. Translated: CASSLSSGTLYEQYF.

The CDR3 region has the DNA TGTGCCAGTAGTATCTTTATGAACACTGAAGCTTTCTTT. Amino acids: CASSIFMNTEAFF. The chain joins TRBV19 to TRBJ1-1; D gene ambiguous. Germline V CDR1 and CDR2: LNHDA, SQIVND (reference sequence). V gave up 3 bases and J gave up 0 bases, with 5 bases separating them. The CDR3 has 13 amino acids.

The chain links TRBV6-5 to TRBJ1-3; unclear D gene. Trimming cost V 7 bases and J 8 bases, with 9 bases left between them. CDR3 length: 11 amino acids. The germline CDR1 and CDR2 sequences are MNHEY and SVGAGI. The CDR3 DNA sequence: TGTGCCAGCATCCGAAGGGACACCATATATTTT. This codes for CASIRRDTIYF.

This rearrangement joins TRBV4-3 to TRBJ1-5; unclear D gene. The CDR3 is 15 amino acids. Deletions cut 3 bases from V and 1 base from J, with 10 bases between. Germline-derived CDR1 and CDR2 are LGHNA and YSLEER. CDR3: CASSHSGGSNQPQHF. Written as DNA, the CDR3 is TGCGCCAGCAGCCATTCGGGAGGCAGCAATCAGCCCCAGCATTTT.

The J gene is TRBJ2-1, the V gene TRBV18, with TRBD2 matching over 7 bases. The germline gives CDR1 KGHSH, CDR2 LQKENI. With 6 bases clipped from V and 0 bases from J, the junction kept 2 bases outside the gene matches. The CDR3 spans 14 residues. CDR3 in DNA: TGTGCCAGCTCCGGGGGGAGCTCCTACAATGAGCAGTTCTTC. Its protein product is CASSGGSSYNEQFF.

The V and J genes are TRBV12-3 or TRBV12-4 and TRBJ2-7; weak D call: TRBD2 (5 bases). The CDR3 length is 12 residues. The V gene lost 6 bases and the J gene lost 3 bases, with 9 bases spanning the gap. The chain's CDR3 is CASSPGVYEQYF. CDR3 in DNA: TGTGCCAGCAGCCCCGGGGTCTACGAGCAGTACTTC.

This clone was seen more than once but under ten times. The J gene is TRBJ1-2, the V gene TRBV5-1; a weak D match, TRBD1 (5 bases). There are 13 residues in the CDR3. The V end lost 0 bases, the J end lost 14 bases, and 17 bases lay between the germline ends. CDR1 and CDR2 from the germline V gene are SGHRS and YFSETQ. The CDR3 coding sequence is TGCGCCAGCAGCTTGGAACCCGGGGGGGTCAAAACCTTC. Translated: CASSLEPGGVKTF. The full variable domain, with the rest looked up from reference TRBV5-1 and TRBJ1-2, is KAGVTQTPRYLIKTRGQQVTLSCSPISGHRSVSWYQQTPGQGLQFLFEYFSETQRNKGNFPGRFSGRQFSNSRSEMNVSTLELGDSALYLCASSLEPGGVKTFGSGTRLTVV.

This chain links TRBV5-1 with TRBJ2-1; D might be TRBD1 (6 bases). Trimming pared 5 bases from V and 2 bases from J, leaving 11 bases between. The CDR3 loop spans 14 amino acids. Germline lookup yields CDR1 SGHRS and CDR2 YFSETQ. This chain's CDR3 is CASSKQGPYNEQFF. Written as DNA, the CDR3 is TGCGCCAGCAGTAAACAGGGTCCCTACAATGAGCAGTTCTTC.

For this clone: The same CDR3 arises from other DNA sequences in this sample as well. In DNA, the CDR3 is TGTGCCAGCAGTTTAGGACAGGGAAGGGATGGCTACACCTTC. This sequence encodes CASSLGQGRDGYTF. The V and J genes are TRBV28 and TRBJ1-2, with 8 bases fitting TRBD1. The CDR3 has 14 residues. CDR1 MDHEN and CDR2 SYDVKM come from the germline V gene. J lost 6 bases, V lost 2 bases, and 5 bases had no gene match.

V and J are TRBV21-1 and TRBJ1-1. TRBV21-1 constitutes a pseudogene. The CDR3 extends over 15 amino acids. CDR3 loop: CASSKYDPLNTEAFF. The CDR3 DNA sequence: TGTGCCAGCAGCAAATATGATCCGCTGAACACTGAAGCTTTCTTT.

The chain has TRBV5-4 and TRBJ2-5, with 7 bases that match TRBD2. Germline V lookup: CDR1 SGHNT, CDR2 YYREEE (reference sequence). V was clipped by 2 bases and J by 2 bases; unmatched bases: 9. This CDR3 contains 16 residues. CDR3 in amino acids: CASSFGGASGQETQYF. The CDR3 DNA reads as TGTGCCAGCAGCTTCGGTGGGGCTAGCGGACAAGAGACCCAGTACTTC.

The chain has TRBV27 and TRBJ2-5; D ambiguous. The CDR3 extends over 15 amino acids. V shed 3 bases and J shed 0 bases, with 11 bases lying between them. Looked up from germline, CDR1 is MNHEY and CDR2 is SMNVEV (reference sequence). CDR3 sequence: CASSLRDSYQETQYF. CDR3 nucleotide sequence: TGTGCCAGCAGTTTGCGAGACTCCTACCAAGAGACCCAGTACTTC.

The J gene is TRBJ2-1, the V gene TRBV7-2; D is undetermined. This CDR3 has 14 amino acids. From germline, CDR1 is SGHTA and CDR2 FQGNSA. Trimming took 3 bases from V and 6 from J, leaving 12 bases between them. CDR3 nucleotides: TGTGCCAGCAGCTTGGACCAAACAACCAATGAGCAGTTCTTC. This encodes CASSLDQTTNEQFF.

This chain joins TRBV30 and TRBJ1-4, with D unresolved. The germline gives CDR1 GTSNPN, CDR2 SVGIG (reference sequence). V was pared by 2 bases and J by 2 bases, with 9 bases between. The CDR3 totals 14 residues. The CDR3 DNA reads as TGTGCCTGGAGTCGCAAGCAGACTAATGAAAAACTGTTTTTT. Protein product: CAWSRKQTNEKLFF.

The chain couples TRBV9 to TRBJ2-1; TRBD2 matches 7 bases. J was trimmed by 9 bases and V by 3 bases; bases with no gene match: 6. Germline CDR1 reads SGDLS; CDR2 reads YYNGEE. The length of the CDR3 is 13 residues. As DNA, the CDR3 is TGTGCCAGCAGCGCTGCGGGGGATATTGAGCAGTTCTTC. Amino acids: CASSAAGDIEQFF.

The chain uses TRBV7-2 and TRBJ2-7, with a weak D call TRBD2 (6 bases). Trimming took off 3 bases at V and 6 bases at J, with 12 bases between the two ends. Germline V CDR1 and CDR2: SGHTA, FQGNSA. The CDR3 totals 13 residues. CDR3 amino acids: CASSFGGTPEQYF. The DNA of the CDR3 is TGTGCCAGCAGCTTTGGCGGGACTCCCGAGCAGTACTTC.

CDR3 in amino acids: CASSSGVEQYF. The CDR3 region has the DNA TGCGCCAGCAGCTCCGGGGTCGAGCAGTACTTC. The rearrangement links TRBV10-2 to TRBJ2-7, with a possible D match to TRBD2 (5 bases). The ends were cut back, 6 bases at V and 6 bases at J, with 9 bases in the middle. CDR3 length: 11 amino acids. Germline-derived CDR1 and CDR2 are WSHSY and SAAADI.

This clone was recorded only once. This chain uses TRBV28 with TRBJ2-7; the D gene is possibly TRBD2 (5 bases). The CDR3 is 13 residues long. CDR1 is MDHEN and CDR2 is SYDVKM in the germline V gene. V lost 6 bases to trimming and J lost 6 bases, with 15 bases between them. In nucleotides, the CDR3 is TGTGCCAGCAGCGGGCTCTTTCGGGGCGAGCAGTACTTC. Translated, it gives CASSGLFRGEQYF.

This chain links TRBV24-1 with TRBJ1-5; the D is unclear. Trimming took 3 bases from V and 3 from J, leaving 17 bases between them. In germline, CDR1 is KGHDR, CDR2 SFDVKD. This CDR3 is 17 amino acids long. In DNA form, the CDR3 reads TGTGCCACCAGTGATCCCGCCTCGGGGATGTACAATCAGCCCCAGCATTTT. Translating it yields CATSDPASGMYNQPQHF.

This chain links TRBV5-6 with TRBJ1-1; TRBD1 matches at 7 bases. With 2 bases clipped from V and 9 bases from J, the junction kept 7 bases outside the gene matches. Germline assignment: CDR1 SGHDT and CDR2 YYEEEE. The CDR3 extends over 13 amino acids. CDR3: CASSFGTAGKAFF. DNA for the CDR3: TGTGCCAGCAGCTTCGGGACAGCCGGGAAAGCTTTCTTT.

This rearrangement joins TRBV27 to TRBJ2-1; D remains ambiguous. V was cut by 7 bases and J by 5 bases, with 9 bases left in between. This CDR3 spans 12 amino acids. Germline CDR1 is MNHEY and CDR2 is SMNVEV (reference sequence). This CDR3 reads CASTSVNNEQFF. As DNA, the CDR3 is TGTGCCAGCACCTCGGTAAACAATGAGCAGTTCTTC.